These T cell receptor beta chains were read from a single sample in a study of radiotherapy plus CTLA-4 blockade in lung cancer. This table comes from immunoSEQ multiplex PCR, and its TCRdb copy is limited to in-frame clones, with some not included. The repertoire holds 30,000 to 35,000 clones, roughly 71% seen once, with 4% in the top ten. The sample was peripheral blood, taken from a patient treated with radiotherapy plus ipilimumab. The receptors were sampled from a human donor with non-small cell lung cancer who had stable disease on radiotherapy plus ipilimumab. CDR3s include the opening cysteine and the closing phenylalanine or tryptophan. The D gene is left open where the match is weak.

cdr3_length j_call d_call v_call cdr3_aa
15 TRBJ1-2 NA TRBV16 CASSQTSPGPYGYTF
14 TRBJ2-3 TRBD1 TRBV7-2 CASRLGGAGTTQYF
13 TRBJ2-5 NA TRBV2 CASSSVSQETQYF
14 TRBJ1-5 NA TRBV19 CASSTGPNNQPQHF
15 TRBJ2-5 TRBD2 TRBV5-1 CASSSELLARETQYF
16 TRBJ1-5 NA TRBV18 CASQRGEGNSNQPQHF
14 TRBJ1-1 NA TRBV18 CASSPPRGNTEAFF
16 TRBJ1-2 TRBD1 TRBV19 CASSIDLRGTVDGYTF
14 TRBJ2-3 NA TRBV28 CASSRTEQTDTQYF
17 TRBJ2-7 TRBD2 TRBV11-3 CASNRVQGLAGSLEQYF
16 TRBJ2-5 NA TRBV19 CASRGSASGGSETQYF
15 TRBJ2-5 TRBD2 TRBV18 CASSPLLAVKETQYF
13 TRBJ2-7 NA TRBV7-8 CASSFRTDYEQYF
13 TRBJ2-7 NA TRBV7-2 CASRISGGSEQYF
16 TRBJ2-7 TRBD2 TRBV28 CASSYSWERGTYEQYF
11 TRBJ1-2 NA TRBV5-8 CASRAGYGYTF
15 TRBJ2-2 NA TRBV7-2 CASSFQTGNTGELFF
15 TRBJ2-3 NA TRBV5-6 CASSLAGGNRDTQYF
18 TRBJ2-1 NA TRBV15 CATSRVVGNLLLSNEQFF